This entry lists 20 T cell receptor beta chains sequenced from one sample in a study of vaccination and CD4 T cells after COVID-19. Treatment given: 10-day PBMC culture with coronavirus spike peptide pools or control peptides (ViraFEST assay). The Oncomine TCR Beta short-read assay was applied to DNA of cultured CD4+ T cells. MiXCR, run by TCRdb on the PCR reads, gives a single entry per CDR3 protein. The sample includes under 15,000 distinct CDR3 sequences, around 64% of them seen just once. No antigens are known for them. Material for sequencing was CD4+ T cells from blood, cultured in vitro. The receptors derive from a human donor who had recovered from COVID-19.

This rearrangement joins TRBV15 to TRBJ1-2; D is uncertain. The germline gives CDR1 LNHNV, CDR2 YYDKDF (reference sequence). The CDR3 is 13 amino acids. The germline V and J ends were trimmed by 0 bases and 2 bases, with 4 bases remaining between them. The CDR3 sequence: CATSRDRNYGYTF. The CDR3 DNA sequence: TGTGCCACCAGCAGAGACAGGAACTATGGCTACACCTTC.

CDR3 sequence reads: CASSYERAGSRITIEQFF. CDR3 bases: TGTGCCAGCAGTTACGAACGAGCGGGGAGCCGTATTACCATTGAGCAGTTCTTC. The V gene is TRBV6-5, the J gene TRBJ2-1; 7 nucleotides line up with TRBD2. Germline CDR1 is MNHEY and CDR2 is SVGAGI. V shed 2 bases, J shed 9 bases, and the junction held 19 bases outside the gene matches. The CDR3 runs 18 residues.

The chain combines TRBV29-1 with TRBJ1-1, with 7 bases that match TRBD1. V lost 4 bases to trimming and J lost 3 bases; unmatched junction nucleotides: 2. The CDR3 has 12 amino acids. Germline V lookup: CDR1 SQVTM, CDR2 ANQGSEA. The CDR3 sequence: CSVVQGHTEAFF. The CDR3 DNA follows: TGCAGCGTTGTACAGGGGCACACTGAAGCTTTCTTT.

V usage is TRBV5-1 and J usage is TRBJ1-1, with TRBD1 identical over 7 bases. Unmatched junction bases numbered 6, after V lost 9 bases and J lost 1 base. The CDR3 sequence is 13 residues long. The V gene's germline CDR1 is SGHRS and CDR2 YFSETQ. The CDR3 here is CATRGQPNTEAFF. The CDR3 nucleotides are TGCGCCACCAGGGGACAGCCGAACACTGAAGCTTTCTTT.

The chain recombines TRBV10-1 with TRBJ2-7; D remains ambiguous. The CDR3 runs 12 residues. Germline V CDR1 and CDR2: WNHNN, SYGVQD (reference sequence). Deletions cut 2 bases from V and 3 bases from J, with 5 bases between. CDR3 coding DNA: TGCGCCAGCAGTGAGGAGTTCTACGAGCAGTACTTC. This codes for CASSEEFYEQYF.

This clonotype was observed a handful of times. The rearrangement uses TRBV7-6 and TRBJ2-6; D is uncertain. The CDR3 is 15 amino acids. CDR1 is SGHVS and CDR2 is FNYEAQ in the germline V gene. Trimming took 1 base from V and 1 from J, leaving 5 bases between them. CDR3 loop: CASSLEGSGANVLTF. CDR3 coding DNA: TGTGCCAGCAGCTTAGAAGGTTCTGGGGCCAACGTCCTGACTTTC.

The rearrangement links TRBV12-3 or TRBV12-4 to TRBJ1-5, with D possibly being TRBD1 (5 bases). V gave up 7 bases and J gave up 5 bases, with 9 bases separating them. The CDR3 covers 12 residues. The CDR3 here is CASTLGDQPQHF. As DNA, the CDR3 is TGTGCCAGCACCTTGGGGGATCAGCCCCAGCATTTT.

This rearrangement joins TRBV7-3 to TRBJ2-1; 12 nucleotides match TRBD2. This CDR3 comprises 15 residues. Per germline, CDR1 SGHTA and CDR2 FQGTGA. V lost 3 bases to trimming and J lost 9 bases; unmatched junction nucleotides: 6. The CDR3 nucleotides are TGTGCCAGCAGCTTTTCTAGCGGGGGGGCTAGTGAGCAGTTCTTC. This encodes CASSFSSGGASEQFF.

Here the CDR3 DNA reads TGTGCCAGCTCACCACCGCTACCAGATACGCAGTATTTT. Translation gives CASSPPLPDTQYF. The V gene is TRBV18, the J gene TRBJ2-3; D gene unclear. The CDR3 totals 13 residues. V dropped 0 bases and J dropped 4 bases, with 5 bases sitting between them. Germline V gene data show CDR1 as KGHSH and CDR2 as LQKENI.

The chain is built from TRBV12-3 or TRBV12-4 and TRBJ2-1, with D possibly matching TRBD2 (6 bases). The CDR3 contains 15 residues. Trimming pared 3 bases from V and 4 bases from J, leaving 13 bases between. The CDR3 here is CASSFRGSRYNEQFF. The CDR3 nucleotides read TGTGCCAGCAGTTTCCGGGGGAGTAGGTACAATGAGCAGTTCTTC.

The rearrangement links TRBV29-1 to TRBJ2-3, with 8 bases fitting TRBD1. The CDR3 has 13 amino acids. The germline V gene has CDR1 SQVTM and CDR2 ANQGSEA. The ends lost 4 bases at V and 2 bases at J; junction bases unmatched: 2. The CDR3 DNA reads TGCAGCGTTGGGGGACAGGTCACAGATACGCAGTATTTT. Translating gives CSVGGQVTDTQYF.

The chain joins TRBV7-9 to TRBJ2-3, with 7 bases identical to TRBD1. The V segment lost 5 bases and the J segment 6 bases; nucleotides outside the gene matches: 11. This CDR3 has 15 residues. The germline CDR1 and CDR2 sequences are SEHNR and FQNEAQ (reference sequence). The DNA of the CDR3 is TGTGCCAGCAGCAAGAGAGGGACAGCAAACGATACGCAGTATTTT. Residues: CASSKRGTANDTQYF.

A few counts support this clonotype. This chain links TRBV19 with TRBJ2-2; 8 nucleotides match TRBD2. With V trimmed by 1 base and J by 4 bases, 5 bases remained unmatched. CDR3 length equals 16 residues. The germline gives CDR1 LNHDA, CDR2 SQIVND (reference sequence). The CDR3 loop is CASSIAGGLGTGELFF. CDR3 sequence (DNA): TGTGCCAGTAGTATAGCGGGAGGGCTGGGCACCGGGGAGCTGTTTTTT.

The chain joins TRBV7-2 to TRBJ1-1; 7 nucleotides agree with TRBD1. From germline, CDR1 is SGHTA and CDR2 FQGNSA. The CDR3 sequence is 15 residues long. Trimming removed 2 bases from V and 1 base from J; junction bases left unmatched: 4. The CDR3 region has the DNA TGTGCCAGCAGCTTATACAGACAGGGGAACACTGAAGCTTTCTTT. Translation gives CASSLYRQGNTEAFF.

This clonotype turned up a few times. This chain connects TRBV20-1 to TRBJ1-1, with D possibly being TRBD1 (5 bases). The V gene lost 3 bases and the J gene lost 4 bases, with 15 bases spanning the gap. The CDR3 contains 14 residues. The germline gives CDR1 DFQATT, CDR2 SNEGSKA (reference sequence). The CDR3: CSASVVQGITEAFF. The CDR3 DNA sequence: TGCAGTGCTAGTGTGGTTCAGGGAATCACTGAAGCTTTCTTT.

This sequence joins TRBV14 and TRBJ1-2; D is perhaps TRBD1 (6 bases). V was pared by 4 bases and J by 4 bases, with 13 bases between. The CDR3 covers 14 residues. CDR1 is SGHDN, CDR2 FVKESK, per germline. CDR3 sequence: CASSPLRGAYGYTF. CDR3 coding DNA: TGTGCCAGCAGCCCTTTACGGGGGGCCTATGGCTACACCTTC.

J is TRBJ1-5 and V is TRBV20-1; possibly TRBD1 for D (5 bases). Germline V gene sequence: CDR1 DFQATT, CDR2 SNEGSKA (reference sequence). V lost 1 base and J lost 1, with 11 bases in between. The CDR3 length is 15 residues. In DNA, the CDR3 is TGCAGTGCTAGAGGGGGAGGGGTCAGCAATCAGCCCCAGCATTTT. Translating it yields CSARGGGVSNQPQHF.

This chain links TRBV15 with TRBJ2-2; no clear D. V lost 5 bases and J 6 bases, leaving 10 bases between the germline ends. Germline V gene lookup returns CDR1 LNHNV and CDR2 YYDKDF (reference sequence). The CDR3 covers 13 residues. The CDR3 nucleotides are TGTGCCACCAGCGCGGACGGTTCCGGGGAGCTGTTTTTT. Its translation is CATSADGSGELFF.

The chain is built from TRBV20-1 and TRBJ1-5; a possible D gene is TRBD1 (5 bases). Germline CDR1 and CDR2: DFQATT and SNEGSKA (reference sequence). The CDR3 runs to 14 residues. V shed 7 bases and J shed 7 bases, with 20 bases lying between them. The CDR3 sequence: CSGSSSGRRQPQHF. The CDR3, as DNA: TGCAGTGGTAGTAGCTCGGGGCGCCGACAGCCCCAGCATTTT.

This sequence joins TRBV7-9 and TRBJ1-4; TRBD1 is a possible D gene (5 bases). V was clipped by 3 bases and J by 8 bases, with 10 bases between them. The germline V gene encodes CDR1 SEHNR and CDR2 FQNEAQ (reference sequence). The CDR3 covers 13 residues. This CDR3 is CASSLGREEKLFF. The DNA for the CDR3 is TGTGCCAGCAGCTTGGGGCGTGAGGAAAAACTGTTTTTT.